This T cell receptor beta chain stems from a study of CD8 T cells in ankylosing spondylitis. With regard to this clonotype: The antigen is unknown.

General study findings and limits: Ankylosing spondylitis blood appeared to be characterized by a TCR beta motif of eight highly homologous variants.

Each CDR3 protein gets one entry after TCRdb re-called the 5' RACE reads with MiXCR. Of 650,000 to 800,000 distinct CDR3 sequences listed, around 20% are singletons. The receptor's source is a male donor with ankylosing spondylitis. The source material was blood, either unsorted or a sorted T cell fraction (not recorded which).

The CDR3 reads CASSERSGFNYGYTF. The DNA of the CDR3 is TGTGCCAGCAGTGAAAGGTCAGGTTTTAACTATGGCTACACCTTC. The chain carries TRBV6-1 and TRBJ1-2; D ambiguous. Germline assignment: CDR1 MNHNS and CDR2 SASEGT. CDR3 size: 15 residues. The V end lost 2 bases, the J end lost 1 base, and 11 bases lay between the germline ends.